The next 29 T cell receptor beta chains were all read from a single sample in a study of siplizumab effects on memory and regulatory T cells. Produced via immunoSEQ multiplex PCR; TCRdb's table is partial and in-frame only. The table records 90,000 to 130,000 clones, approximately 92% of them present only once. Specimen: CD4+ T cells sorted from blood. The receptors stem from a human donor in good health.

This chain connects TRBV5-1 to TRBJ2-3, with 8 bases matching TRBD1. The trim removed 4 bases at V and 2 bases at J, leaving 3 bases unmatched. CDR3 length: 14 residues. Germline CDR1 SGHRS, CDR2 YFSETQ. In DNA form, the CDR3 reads TGCGCCAGCAGCCTGGGACAGGCCACAGATACGCAGTATTTT. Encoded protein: CASSLGQATDTQYF.

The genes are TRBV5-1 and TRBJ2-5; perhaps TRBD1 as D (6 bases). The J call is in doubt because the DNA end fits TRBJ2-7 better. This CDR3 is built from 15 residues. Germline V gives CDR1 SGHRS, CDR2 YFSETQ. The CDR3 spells CASSSKQGSAYEQYF. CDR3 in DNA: TGCGCCAGCAGCTCAAAACAGGGATCGGCCTACGAGCAGTACTTC.

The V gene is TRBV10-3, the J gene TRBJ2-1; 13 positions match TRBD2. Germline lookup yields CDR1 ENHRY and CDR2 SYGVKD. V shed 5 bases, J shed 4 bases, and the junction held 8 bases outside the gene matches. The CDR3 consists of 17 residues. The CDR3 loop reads CAISTSGGASIYNEQFF. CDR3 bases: TGTGCCATCAGTACTAGCGGGGGGGCCTCCATTTACAATGAGCAGTTCTTC.

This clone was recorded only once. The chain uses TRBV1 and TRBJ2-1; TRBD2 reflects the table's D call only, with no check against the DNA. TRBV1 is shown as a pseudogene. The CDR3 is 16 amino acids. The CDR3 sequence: CTSGAFGRECHNEQFF. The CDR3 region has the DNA TGCACCAGCGGAGCCTTTGGGCGGGAGTGTCACAATGAGCAGTTCTTC.

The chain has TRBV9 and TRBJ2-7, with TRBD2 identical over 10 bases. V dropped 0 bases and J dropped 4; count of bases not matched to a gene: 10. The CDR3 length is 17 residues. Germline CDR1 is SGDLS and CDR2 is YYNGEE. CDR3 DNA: TGTGCCAGCAGCGTAGCGGCCGGACTAGCGGCAAATTACGAGCAGTACTTC. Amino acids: CASSVAAGLAANYEQYF.

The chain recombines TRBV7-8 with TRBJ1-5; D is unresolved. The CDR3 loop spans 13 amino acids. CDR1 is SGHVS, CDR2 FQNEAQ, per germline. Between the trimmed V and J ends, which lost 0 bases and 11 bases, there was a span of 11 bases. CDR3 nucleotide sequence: TGTGCCAGCAGCTTAGCCAGGCAAGGAGCCCAGCATTTT. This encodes CASSLARQGAQHF.

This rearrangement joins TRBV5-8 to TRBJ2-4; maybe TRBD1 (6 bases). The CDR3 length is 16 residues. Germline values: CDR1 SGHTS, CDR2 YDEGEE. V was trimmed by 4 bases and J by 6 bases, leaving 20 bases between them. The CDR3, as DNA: TGTGCCAGCAGCGGGAATCTGCAACAGGGACGAAACATTCAGTACTTC. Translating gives CASSGNLQQGRNIQYF. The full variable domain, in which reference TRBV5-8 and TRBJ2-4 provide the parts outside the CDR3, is EAGVTQSPTHLIKTRGQQATLRCSPISGHTSVYWYQQALGLGLQFLLWYDEGEERNRGNFPPRFSGRQFPNYSSELNVNALELEDSALYLCASSGNLQQGRNIQYFGAGTRLSVL.

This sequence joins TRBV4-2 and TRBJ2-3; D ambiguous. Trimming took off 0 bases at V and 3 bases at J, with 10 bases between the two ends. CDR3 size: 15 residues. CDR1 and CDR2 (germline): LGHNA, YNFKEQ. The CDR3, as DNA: TGTGCCAGCAGCCAAGAAACCAGAACGACAGATACGCAGTATTTT. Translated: CASSQETRTTDTQYF.

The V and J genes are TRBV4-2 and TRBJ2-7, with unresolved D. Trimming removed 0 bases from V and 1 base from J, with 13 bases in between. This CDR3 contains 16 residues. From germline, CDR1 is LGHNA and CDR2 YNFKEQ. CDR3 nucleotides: TGTGCCAGCAGCCAAGAATTCACAGTTCCGTCCTACGAGCAGTACTTC. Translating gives CASSQEFTVPSYEQYF.

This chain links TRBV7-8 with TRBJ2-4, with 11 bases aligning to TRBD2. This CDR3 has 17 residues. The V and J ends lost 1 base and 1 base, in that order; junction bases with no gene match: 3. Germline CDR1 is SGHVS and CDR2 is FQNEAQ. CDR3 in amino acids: CASSLGIAGGAKNIQYF. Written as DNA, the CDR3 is TGTGCCAGCAGCTTAGGGATAGCGGGGGGGGCCAAAAACATTCAGTACTTC. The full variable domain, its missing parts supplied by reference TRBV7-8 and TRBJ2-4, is GAGVSQSPRYKVAKRGQDVALRCDPISGHVSLFWYQQALGQGPEFLTYFQNEAQLDKSGLPSDRFFAERPEGSVSTLKIQRTQQEDSAVYLCASSLGIAGGAKNIQYFGAGTRLSVL.

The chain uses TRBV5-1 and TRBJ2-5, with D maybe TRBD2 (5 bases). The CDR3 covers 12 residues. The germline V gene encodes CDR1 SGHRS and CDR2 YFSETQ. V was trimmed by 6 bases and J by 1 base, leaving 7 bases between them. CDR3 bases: TGCGCCAGCAACCGGGGCCAAGAGACCCAGTACTTC. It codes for CASNRGQETQYF.

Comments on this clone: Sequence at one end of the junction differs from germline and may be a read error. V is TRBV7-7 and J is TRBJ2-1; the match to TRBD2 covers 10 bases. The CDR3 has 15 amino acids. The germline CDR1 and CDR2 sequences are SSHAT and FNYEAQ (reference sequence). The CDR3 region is CASSLGLAGAGEQFF. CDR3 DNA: TGTGCTAGCAGCTTAGGGCTAGCGGGAGCCGGTGAGCAGTTCTTC.

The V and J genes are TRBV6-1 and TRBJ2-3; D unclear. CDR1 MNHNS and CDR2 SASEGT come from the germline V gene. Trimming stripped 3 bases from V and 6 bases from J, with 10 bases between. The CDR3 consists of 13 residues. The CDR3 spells CASSDWGPDTQYF. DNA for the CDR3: TGTGCCAGCAGTGACTGGGGTCCCGATACGCAGTATTTT.

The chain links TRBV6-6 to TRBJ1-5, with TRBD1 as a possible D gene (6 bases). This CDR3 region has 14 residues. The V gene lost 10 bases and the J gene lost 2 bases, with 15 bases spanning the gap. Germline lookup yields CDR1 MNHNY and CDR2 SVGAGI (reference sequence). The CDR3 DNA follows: TGTGCCAACTCGCAGGGGATGGGCAATCAGCCCCAGCATTTT. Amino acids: CANSQGMGNQPQHF.

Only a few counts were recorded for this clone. CDR3 in amino acids: CASSSRGGYANTGELFF. The CDR3 DNA sequence: TGTGCCAGCAGCTCCAGAGGGGGCTACGCGAACACCGGGGAGCTGTTTTTT. The chain joins TRBV21-1 to TRBJ2-2; no DNA check was done on the table's D call, TRBD1. TRBV21-1 is described as a pseudogene. CDR3 length: 17 amino acids.

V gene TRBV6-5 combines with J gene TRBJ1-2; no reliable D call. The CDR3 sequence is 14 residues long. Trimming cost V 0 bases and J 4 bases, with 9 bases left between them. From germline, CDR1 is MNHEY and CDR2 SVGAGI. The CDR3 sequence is CASSYSLEAYGYTF. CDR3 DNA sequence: TGTGCCAGCAGTTACTCCCTGGAAGCCTATGGCTACACCTTC.

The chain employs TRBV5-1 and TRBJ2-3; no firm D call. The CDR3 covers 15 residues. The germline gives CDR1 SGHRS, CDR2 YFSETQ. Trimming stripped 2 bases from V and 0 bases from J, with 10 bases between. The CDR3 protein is CASSFNQVSTDTQYF. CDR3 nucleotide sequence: TGCGCCAGCAGCTTTAACCAGGTTAGCACAGATACGCAGTATTTT.

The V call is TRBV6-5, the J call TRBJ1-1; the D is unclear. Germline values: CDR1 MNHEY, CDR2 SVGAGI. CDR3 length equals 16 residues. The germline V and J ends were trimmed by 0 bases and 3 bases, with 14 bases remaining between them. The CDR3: CASSYSEGGVDTEAFF. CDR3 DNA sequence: TGTGCCAGCAGTTACTCCGAAGGCGGGGTTGACACTGAAGCTTTCTTT.

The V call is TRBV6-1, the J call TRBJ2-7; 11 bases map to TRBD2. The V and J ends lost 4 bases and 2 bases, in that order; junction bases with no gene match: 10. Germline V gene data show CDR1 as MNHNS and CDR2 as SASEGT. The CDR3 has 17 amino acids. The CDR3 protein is CASSVVGLAGSAYEQYF. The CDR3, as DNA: TGTGCCAGCAGTGTAGTTGGACTAGCGGGCTCTGCCTACGAGCAGTACTTC.

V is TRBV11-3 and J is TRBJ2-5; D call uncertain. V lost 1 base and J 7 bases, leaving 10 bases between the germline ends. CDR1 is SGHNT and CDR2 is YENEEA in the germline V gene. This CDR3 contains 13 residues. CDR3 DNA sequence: TGTGCCAGCAGCTTAGGTCCATTGGGGACCCAGTACTTC. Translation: CASSLGPLGTQYF.

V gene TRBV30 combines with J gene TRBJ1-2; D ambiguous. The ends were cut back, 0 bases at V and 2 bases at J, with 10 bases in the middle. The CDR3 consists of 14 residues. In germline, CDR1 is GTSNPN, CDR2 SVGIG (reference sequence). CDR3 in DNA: TGTGCCTGGAGTGTTCTTTTGGGGAACTATGGCTACACCTTC. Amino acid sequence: CAWSVLLGNYGYTF.

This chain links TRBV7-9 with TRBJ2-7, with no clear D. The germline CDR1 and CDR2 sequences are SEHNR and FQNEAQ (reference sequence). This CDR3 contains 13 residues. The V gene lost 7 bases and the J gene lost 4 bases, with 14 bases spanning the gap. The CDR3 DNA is TGTGCCAGCACCCTACCCTCGGAGTACGAGCAGTACTTC. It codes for CASTLPSEYEQYF.

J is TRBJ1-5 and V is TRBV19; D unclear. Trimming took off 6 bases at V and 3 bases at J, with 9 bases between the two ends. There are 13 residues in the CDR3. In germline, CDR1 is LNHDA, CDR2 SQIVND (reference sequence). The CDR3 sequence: CASRVRNNQPQHF. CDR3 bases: TGTGCCAGTAGAGTCAGAAACAATCAGCCCCAGCATTTT.

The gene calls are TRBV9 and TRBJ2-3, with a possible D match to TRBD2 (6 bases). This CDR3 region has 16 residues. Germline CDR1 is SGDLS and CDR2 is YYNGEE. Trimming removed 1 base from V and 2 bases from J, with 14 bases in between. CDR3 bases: TGTGCCAGCAGCGTAAATCGGCGGGACCACACAGATACGCAGTATTTT. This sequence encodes CASSVNRRDHTDTQYF.

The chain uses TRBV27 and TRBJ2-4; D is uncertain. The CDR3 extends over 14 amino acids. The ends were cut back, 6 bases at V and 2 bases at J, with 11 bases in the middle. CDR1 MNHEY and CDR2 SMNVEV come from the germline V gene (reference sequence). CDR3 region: CASRELVTKNIQYF. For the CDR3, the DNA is TGTGCCAGCAGAGAGCTTGTGACCAAAAACATTCAGTACTTC.

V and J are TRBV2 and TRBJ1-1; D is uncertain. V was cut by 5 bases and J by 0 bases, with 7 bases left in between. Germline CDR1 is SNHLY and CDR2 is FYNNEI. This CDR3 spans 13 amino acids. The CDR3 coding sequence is TGTGCCAGCAGTTCTTCCTTGAACACTGAAGCTTTCTTT. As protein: CASSSSLNTEAFF.

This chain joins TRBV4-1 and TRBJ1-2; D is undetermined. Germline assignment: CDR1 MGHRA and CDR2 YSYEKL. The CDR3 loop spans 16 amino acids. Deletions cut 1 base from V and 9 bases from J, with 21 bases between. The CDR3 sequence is CASSQVGTQHSGSYTF. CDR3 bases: TGCGCCAGCAGCCAAGTCGGTACCCAGCACAGTGGTAGCTACACCTTC.

The CDR3 DNA reads as TGTGCCAGCAGCTACCGACTAGCGGGAGACACCGATACGCAGTATTTT. This codes for CASSYRLAGDTDTQYF. The chain is built from TRBV4-2 and TRBJ2-3; 12 bases are shared with TRBD2. Germline CDR1 LGHNA, CDR2 YNFKEQ. The CDR3 runs 16 residues. The J segment lost 6 bases and the V segment lost 5 bases, leaving 9 bases of the junction unmatched.

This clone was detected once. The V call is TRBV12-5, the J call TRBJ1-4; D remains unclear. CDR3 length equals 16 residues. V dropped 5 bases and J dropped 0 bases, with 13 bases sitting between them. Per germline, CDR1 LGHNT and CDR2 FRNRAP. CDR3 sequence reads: CASGTETPSTNEKLFF. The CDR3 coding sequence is TGTGCTAGTGGTACGGAGACACCTTCAACTAATGAAAAACTGTTTTTT. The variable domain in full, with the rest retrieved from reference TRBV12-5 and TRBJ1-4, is DARVTQTPRHKVTEMGQEVTMRCQPILGHNTVFWYRQTMMQGLELLAYFRNRAPLDDSGMPKDRFSAEMPDATLATLKIQPSEPRDSAVYFCASGTETPSTNEKLFFGSGTQLSVL.